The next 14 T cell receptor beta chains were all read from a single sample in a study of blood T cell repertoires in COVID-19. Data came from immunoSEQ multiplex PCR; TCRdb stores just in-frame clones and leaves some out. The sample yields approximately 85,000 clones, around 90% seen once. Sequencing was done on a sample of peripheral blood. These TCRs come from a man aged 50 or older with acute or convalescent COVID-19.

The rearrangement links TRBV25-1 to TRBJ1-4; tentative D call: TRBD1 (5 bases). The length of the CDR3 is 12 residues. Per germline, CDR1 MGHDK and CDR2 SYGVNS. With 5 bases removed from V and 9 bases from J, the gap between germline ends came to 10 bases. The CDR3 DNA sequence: TGTGCCAGCAGTACACAGGAGAAAAAACTGTTTTTT. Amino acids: CASSTQEKKLFF.

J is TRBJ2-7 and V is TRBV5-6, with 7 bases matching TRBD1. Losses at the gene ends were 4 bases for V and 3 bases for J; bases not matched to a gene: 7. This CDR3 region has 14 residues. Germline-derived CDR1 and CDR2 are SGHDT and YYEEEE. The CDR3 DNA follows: TGTGCCAGCAGCCCTATTGGGGACAGCTACGAGCAGTACGTC. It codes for CASSPIGDSYEQYV.

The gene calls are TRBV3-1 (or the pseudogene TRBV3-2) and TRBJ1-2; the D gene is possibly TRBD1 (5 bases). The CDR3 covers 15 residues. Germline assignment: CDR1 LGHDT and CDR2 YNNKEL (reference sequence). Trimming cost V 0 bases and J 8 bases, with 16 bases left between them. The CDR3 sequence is CASSQDRGGRDGYTF. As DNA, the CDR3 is TGTGCCAGCAGCCAAGATAGGGGAGGGAGGGACGGCTACACCTTC.

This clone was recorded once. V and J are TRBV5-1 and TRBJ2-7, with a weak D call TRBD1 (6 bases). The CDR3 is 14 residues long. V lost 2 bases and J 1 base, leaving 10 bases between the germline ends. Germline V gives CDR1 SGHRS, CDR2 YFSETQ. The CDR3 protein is CASSLEGDSYEQYV. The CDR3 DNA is TGCGCCAGCAGCTTAGAGGGGGATTCCTACGAGCAGTACGTC.

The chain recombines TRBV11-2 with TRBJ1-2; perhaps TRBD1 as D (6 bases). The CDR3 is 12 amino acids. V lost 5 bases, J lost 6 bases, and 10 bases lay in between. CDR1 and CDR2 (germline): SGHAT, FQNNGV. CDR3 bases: TGTGCCAGCAGCCAAACAGGGAATGGCTACACCTTC. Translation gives CASSQTGNGYTF.

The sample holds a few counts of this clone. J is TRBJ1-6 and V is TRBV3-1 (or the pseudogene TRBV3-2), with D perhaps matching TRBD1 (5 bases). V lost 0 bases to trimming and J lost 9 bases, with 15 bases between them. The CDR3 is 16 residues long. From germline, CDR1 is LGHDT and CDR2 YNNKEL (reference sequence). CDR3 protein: CASSQDLAGLGSPLHF. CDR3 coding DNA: TGTGCCAGCAGCCAAGATTTGGCAGGGCTCGGTTCACCCCTCCACTTT.

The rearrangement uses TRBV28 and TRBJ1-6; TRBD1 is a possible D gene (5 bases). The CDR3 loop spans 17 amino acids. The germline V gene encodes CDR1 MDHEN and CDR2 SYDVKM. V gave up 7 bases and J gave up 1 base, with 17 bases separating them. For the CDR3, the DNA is TGTGCCAGCAACGATATAGAGGGGACTTCCTATAATTCACCCCTCCACTTT. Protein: CASNDIEGTSYNSPLHF.

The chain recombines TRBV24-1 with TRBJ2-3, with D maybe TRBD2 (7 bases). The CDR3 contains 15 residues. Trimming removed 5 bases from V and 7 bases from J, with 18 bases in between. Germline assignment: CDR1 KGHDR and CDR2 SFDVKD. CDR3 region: CATSGGAGAGYTQYF. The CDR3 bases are TGTGCCACCAGTGGCGGGGCGGGGGCCGGCTATACGCAGTATTTT.

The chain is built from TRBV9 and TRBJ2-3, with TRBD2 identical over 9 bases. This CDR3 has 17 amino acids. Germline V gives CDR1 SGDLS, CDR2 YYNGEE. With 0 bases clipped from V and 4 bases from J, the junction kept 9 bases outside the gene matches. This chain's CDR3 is CASSVVEGGGAADTQYF. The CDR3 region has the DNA TGTGCCAGCAGCGTAGTAGAGGGCGGGGGGGCTGCAGATACGCAGTATTTT.

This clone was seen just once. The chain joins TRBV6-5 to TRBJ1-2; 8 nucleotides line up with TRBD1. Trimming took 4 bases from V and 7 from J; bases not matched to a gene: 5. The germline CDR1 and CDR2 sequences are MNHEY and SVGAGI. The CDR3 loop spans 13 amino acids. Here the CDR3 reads CASSSRTGLGYTF. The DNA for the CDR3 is TGTGCCAGCAGTTCGAGGACAGGGCTTGGCTACACCTTC.

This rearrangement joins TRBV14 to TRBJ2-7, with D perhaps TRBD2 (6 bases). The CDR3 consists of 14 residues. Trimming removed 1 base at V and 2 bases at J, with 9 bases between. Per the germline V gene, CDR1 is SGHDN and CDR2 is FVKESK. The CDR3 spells CASSQGDFTYEQYF. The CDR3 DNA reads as TGTGCCAGCAGCCAAGGGGACTTTACCTACGAGCAGTACTTC.

The CDR3 region is CASSEPGPQHF. In DNA form, the CDR3 reads TGTGCCAGCAGTGAACCCGGTCCCCAGCATTTT. The chain carries TRBV2 and TRBJ1-5, with D unclear. This CDR3 has 11 amino acids. Trimming cost V 2 bases and J 10 bases, with 6 bases left between them. Germline V CDR1 and CDR2: SNHLY, FYNNEI.

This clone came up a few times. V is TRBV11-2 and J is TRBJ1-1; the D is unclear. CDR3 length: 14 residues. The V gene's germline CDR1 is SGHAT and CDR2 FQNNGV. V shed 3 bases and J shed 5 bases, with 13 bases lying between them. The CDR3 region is CASSFGDTRTEAFF. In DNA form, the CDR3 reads TGTGCCAGCAGCTTCGGAGATACTCGTACTGAAGCTTTCTTT.

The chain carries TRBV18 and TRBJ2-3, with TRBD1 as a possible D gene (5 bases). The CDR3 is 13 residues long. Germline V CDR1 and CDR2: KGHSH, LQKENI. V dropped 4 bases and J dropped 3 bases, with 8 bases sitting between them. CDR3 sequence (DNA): TGTGCCAGCTCACTTGGGGCTACAGATACGCAGTATTTT. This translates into CASSLGATDTQYF.